These 28 T cell receptor beta chains were sequenced from one sample in a study of blood T cell repertoires in COVID-19. Method: immunoSEQ multiplex PCR; TCRdb's copy keeps in-frame clones and lacks some. This table holds fewer than 25,000 clones, 75% to 90% found once. The sample taken for sequencing was peripheral blood. The receptors were gathered from a human donor with active COVID-19. The donor label of this sample is uncertain.

The V gene is TRBV2, the J gene TRBJ2-3; 13 bases are a match to TRBD2. The CDR3 runs 15 residues. V lost 11 bases, J lost 0 bases, and 5 bases stayed unmatched. The V gene's germline CDR1 is SNHLY and CDR2 FYNNEI. CDR3 DNA sequence: TGTGCCGTAGGGACTAGCGGGACCAGCACAGATACGCAGTATTTT. It specifies CAVGTSGTSTDTQYF.

The V call is TRBV5-6, the J call TRBJ1-4; 7 bases fit TRBD1. J gave up 6 bases and V 3 bases, and 8 bases lay outside the gene matches. This CDR3 has 15 residues. Germline CDR1 SGHDT, CDR2 YYEEEE. This CDR3 reads CASSSPGGLDEKLFF. The CDR3 DNA reads as TGTGCCAGCAGCTCTCCAGGGGGACTGGATGAAAAACTGTTTTTT. Full variable domain (remainder filled in from reference TRBV5-6 and TRBJ1-4): DAGVTQSPTHLIKTRGQQVTLRCSPKSGHDTVSWYQQALGQGPQFIFQYYEEEERQRGNFPDRFSGHQFPNYSSELNVNALLLGDSALYLCASSSPGGLDEKLFFGSGTQLSVL.

CDR3 in amino acids: CASGDYQNIQYF. In DNA form, the CDR3 reads TGTGCCAGCGGAGACTACCAAAACATTCAGTACTTC. The genes are TRBV12-3 or TRBV12-4 and TRBJ2-4; D may be TRBD2 (5 bases). CDR3 length: 12 residues. The ends were cut back, 8 bases at V and 5 bases at J, with 10 bases in the middle.

This chain uses TRBV10-3 with TRBJ2-1, with D maybe TRBD1 (6 bases). V lost 10 bases and J 9 bases, leaving 16 bases between the germline ends. CDR1 and CDR2 (germline): ENHRY, SYGVKD. The CDR3 is made up of 12 amino acids. The CDR3, as DNA: TGTGCCACCAAGATACAGGGCCGTGAGCAGTTCTTC. It codes for CATKIQGREQFF.

V usage is TRBV4-2 and J usage is TRBJ1-2, with 7 bases fitting TRBD1. The CDR3 length is 15 residues. Germline CDR1 and CDR2: LGHNA and YNFKEQ. V lost 5 bases and J lost 3; bases outside the gene matches: 9. This chain's CDR3 is CASSSGQRGYYGYTF. DNA for the CDR3: TGTGCCAGCAGCTCGGGACAGAGAGGATACTATGGCTACACCTTC.

The J gene is TRBJ2-2, the V gene TRBV5-1; no firm D call. V was clipped by 4 bases and J by 5 bases, with 9 bases between them. The germline V gene has CDR1 SGHRS and CDR2 YFSETQ. This CDR3 has 13 amino acids. CDR3 bases: TGCGCCAGCAGCCTCAGTGGTACCGGGGAGCTGTTTTTT. Translated, it gives CASSLSGTGELFF.

This rearrangement joins TRBV12-3 or TRBV12-4 to TRBJ2-3; D ambiguous. Between the trimmed V and J ends, which lost 6 bases and 2 bases, there was a span of 3 bases. CDR3 length equals 11 residues. The CDR3 sequence: CASSLTDTQYF. For the CDR3, the DNA is TGTGCCAGCAGCCTCACAGATACGCAGTATTTT.

This chain uses TRBV28 with TRBJ2-7, with TRBD1 as a possible D gene (5 bases). The length of the CDR3 is 14 residues. The V end lost 3 bases, the J end lost 5 bases, and 14 bases lay between the germline ends. Per germline, CDR1 MDHEN and CDR2 SYDVKM. The CDR3 nucleotides are TGTGCCAGCAGTTTCGGGCAGGGAAAAGACGAGCAGTACTTC. Amino acids: CASSFGQGKDEQYF. The complete variable domain, with remaining parts taken from reference TRBV28 and TRBJ2-7, reads DVKVTQSSRYLVKRTGEKVFLECVQDMDHENMFWYRQDPGLGLRLIYFSYDVKMKEKGDIPEGYSVSREKKERFSLILESASTNQTSMYLCASSFGQGKDEQYFGPGTRLTVT.

Written as DNA, the CDR3 is TGTGCCAGCAGCGTAGGGCCCGCTGAGAACACTGAAGCTTTCTTT. This gives the protein CASSVGPAENTEAFF. The chain employs TRBV9 and TRBJ1-1; D not resolved. The CDR3 has 15 residues. Trimming cost V 0 bases and J 1 base, with 10 bases left between them. CDR1 and CDR2 from the germline V gene are SGDLS and YYNGEE.

The gene calls are TRBV4-1 and TRBJ1-5; maybe TRBD1 (6 bases). The ends were cut back, 0 bases at V and 2 bases at J, with 11 bases in the middle. The germline V gene encodes CDR1 MGHRA and CDR2 YSYEKL. CDR3 length equals 16 residues. The CDR3 DNA reads TGCGCCAGCAGCCAAGAGGCAGGGGTAGGCAATCAGCCCCAGCATTTT. Its protein product is CASSQEAGVGNQPQHF.

The rearrangement uses TRBV7-2 and TRBJ1-4; weak D call: TRBD1 (5 bases). Germline lookup yields CDR1 SGHTA and CDR2 FQGNSA. The CDR3 consists of 14 residues. V lost 5 bases and J lost 7, with 14 bases in between. CDR3 nucleotide sequence: TGTGCCAGCAGCCAGGGCTGGGCGGCTGAAAAACTGTTTTTT. Translation gives CASSQGWAAEKLFF.

This clone was found a few times. This chain links TRBV4-2 with TRBJ2-1, with 10 bases that match TRBD2. Germline CDR1 LGHNA, CDR2 YNFKEQ. The junction had 11 bases not matched to a gene; V was cut back by 4 bases and J by 8 bases. The CDR3 is 16 residues long. The CDR3 is CASSPRASGGGDEQFF. The CDR3 nucleotides are TGTGCCAGCAGCCCAAGGGCTAGCGGGGGTGGCGATGAGCAGTTCTTC.

This clone showed up just a few times. V usage is TRBV10-1 and J usage is TRBJ2-7; tentative D call: TRBD1 (6 bases). V was shortened by 5 bases and J by 6 bases, with 14 bases between the two germline ends. This CDR3 region has 13 residues. Germline CDR1 WNHNN, CDR2 SYGVQD (reference sequence). The CDR3 region has the DNA TGCGCCAGCAGTCAGGGGTTAAGCTCCGAGCAGTACTTC. Protein product: CASSQGLSSEQYF.

The chain uses TRBV6-5 and TRBJ2-5, with D hard to call. Between the trimmed V and J ends, which lost 6 bases and 2 bases, there was a span of 13 bases. CDR3 length: 14 amino acids. Germline values: CDR1 MNHEY, CDR2 SVGAGI. CDR3 amino acids: CASSHLERQETQYF. Here the CDR3 DNA reads TGTGCCAGCAGCCACCTGGAGAGGCAAGAGACCCAGTACTTC.

With respect to this clone: The DNA is left out, because the CDR3 cannot be placed on it with certainty; the CDR3 is given as TCRdb lists it. The V call is TRBV21-1, the J call TRBJ2-3; the DNA was not compared with TRBD2, the D call given in the table. TRBV21-1 is a pseudogene locus. A total of 16 residues make up the CDR3, ends included. This chain's CDR3 is CASSKVGSGSTDTQYF.

The gene calls are TRBV6-5 and TRBJ2-7; unclear D gene. The ends were cut back, 5 bases at V and 3 bases at J, with 11 bases in the middle. This CDR3 is 13 amino acids long. CDR1 and CDR2 (germline): MNHEY, SVGAGI. The CDR3 DNA is TGTGCCAGCAGTCCCGGAGCCTACTACGAGCAGTACTTC. Translation: CASSPGAYYEQYF.

The count of this clone is one. The V call is TRBV7-9, the J call TRBJ2-5, with D possibly TRBD2 on 6 matching bases. V dropped 4 bases and J dropped 1 base, with 13 bases sitting between them. This CDR3 comprises 15 residues. Germline V gene lookup returns CDR1 SEHNR and CDR2 FQNEAQ (reference sequence). The CDR3 reads CASSWGETSQETQYF. In nucleotides, the CDR3 is TGTGCCAGCAGCTGGGGGGAGACTAGCCAAGAGACCCAGTACTTC. Full variable domain (rest looked up from reference TRBV7-9 and TRBJ2-5): DTGVSQNPRHKITKRGQNVTFRCDPISEHNRLYWYRQTLGQGPEFLTYFQNEAQLEKSRLLSDRFSAERPKGSFSTLEIQRTEQGDSAMYLCASSWGETSQETQYFGPGTRLLVL.

CDR3 loop: CASSLGTGSTDTQYF. CDR3 coding DNA: TGTGCCAGCAGCTTAGGCACGGGAAGCACAGATACGCAGTATTTT. The rearrangement joins TRBV7-9 to TRBJ2-3, with D maybe TRBD2 (5 bases). V was clipped by 1 base and J by 0 bases, with 8 bases between them. CDR3 length: 15 residues. The V gene's germline CDR1 is SEHNR and CDR2 FQNEAQ (reference sequence).

This clone came up a few times. The chain joins TRBV5-1 to TRBJ1-6; D call uncertain. The CDR3 has 14 amino acids. V was clipped by 0 bases and J by 7 bases, with 8 bases between them. Germline values: CDR1 SGHRS, CDR2 YFSETQ. The CDR3 coding sequence is TGCGCCAGCAGCTTGGTGTCAGGAAATTCACCCCTCCACTTT. Translated, it gives CASSLVSGNSPLHF. The whole variable domain, filled in from reference TRBV5-1 and TRBJ1-6, reads KAGVTQTPRYLIKTRGQQVTLSCSPISGHRSVSWYQQTPGQGLQFLFEYFSETQRNKGNFPGRFSGRQFSNSRSEMNVSTLELGDSALYLCASSLVSGNSPLHFGNGTRLTVT.

A single count supports this clone. The gene calls are TRBV19 and TRBJ2-7; tentatively, D is TRBD2 (5 bases). This CDR3 has 15 residues. Germline CDR1 reads LNHDA; CDR2 reads SQIVND (reference sequence). V was shortened by 6 bases and J by 6 bases, with 21 bases between the two germline ends. The CDR3 reads CASRASDGGPSEQYF. Here the CDR3 DNA reads TGTGCCAGTAGGGCTTCTGACGGAGGCCCTTCCGAGCAGTACTTC.

This CDR3 is CSVEDSAGLAKNIQYF. In nucleotides, the CDR3 is TGCAGCGTTGAAGATAGCGCAGGTCTAGCCAAAAACATTCAGTACTTC. This sequence joins TRBV29-1 and TRBJ2-4; perhaps TRBD2 as D (5 bases). The CDR3 has 16 residues. In germline, CDR1 is SQVTM, CDR2 ANQGSEA. V lost 0 bases to trimming and J lost 0 bases, with 12 bases between them.

J is TRBJ2-3 and V is TRBV5-1, with 7 positions matching TRBD1. The germline V gene encodes CDR1 SGHRS and CDR2 YFSETQ. This CDR3 is 15 amino acids long. Trimming took 0 bases from V and 1 from J; bases not matched to a gene: 2. CDR3 nucleotide sequence: TGCGCCAGCAGCTTGGGAGACAGGGGCACAGATACGCAGTATTTT. It translates to CASSLGDRGTDTQYF.

The gene calls are TRBV7-9 and TRBJ2-5, with D unclear. CDR1 is SEHNR and CDR2 is FQNEAQ in the germline V gene (reference sequence). V was cut by 5 bases and J by 4 bases, with 11 bases left in between. The CDR3 is 13 amino acids. For the CDR3, the DNA is TGTGCCAGCAGCCCCCAAACGGTAGAGACCCAGTACTTC. It is translated as CASSPQTVETQYF.

This chain links TRBV4-1 with TRBJ2-4, with 7 bases identical to TRBD1. J gave up 5 bases and V 4 bases, and 20 bases lay outside the gene matches. Germline loops: CDR1 MGHRA, CDR2 YSYEKL. This CDR3 has 19 amino acids. CDR3 protein: CASSPSIFQQGHWENIQYF. The CDR3 DNA is TGCGCCAGCAGCCCCTCAATTTTTCAACAGGGGCACTGGGAAAACATTCAGTACTTC.

Here the CDR3 DNA reads TGTGCCTGGAGTAGCAGGGAAAATCAGCCCCAGCATTTT. Residues: CAWSSRENQPQHF. V and J are TRBV30 and TRBJ1-5, with D perhaps matching TRBD1 (5 bases). CDR3 length: 13 amino acids. Trimming left V 2 bases short and J 4 bases short, with 9 bases between. Germline assignment: CDR1 GTSNPN and CDR2 SVGIG (reference sequence).

V gene TRBV28 combines with J gene TRBJ1-5, with unresolved D. The ends were cut back, 6 bases at V and 0 bases at J, with 12 bases in the middle. The CDR3 spans 15 residues. Germline V CDR1 and CDR2: MDHEN, SYDVKM. CDR3 DNA sequence: TGTGCCAGCAGGCGGGATGTGTATAGCAATCAGCCCCAGCATTTT. It translates to CASRRDVYSNQPQHF. The entire variable domain, with the rest obtained from reference TRBV28 and TRBJ1-5, is as follows: DVKVTQSSRYLVKRTGEKVFLECVQDMDHENMFWYRQDPGLGLRLIYFSYDVKMKEKGDIPEGYSVSREKKERFSLILESASTNQTSMYLCASRRDVYSNQPQHFGDGTRLSIL.

The genes are TRBV7-9 and TRBJ1-2; 7 nucleotides match TRBD1. Germline lookup yields CDR1 SEHNR and CDR2 FQNEAQ (reference sequence). Unmatched junction bases numbered 4, after V lost 5 bases and J lost 4 bases. The CDR3 covers 13 residues. CDR3 loop: CASSAGGAYGYTF. The CDR3 DNA follows: TGTGCCAGCAGCGCAGGGGGTGCCTATGGCTACACCTTC.

The chain employs TRBV6-5 and TRBJ2-7; 7 nucleotides align to TRBD2. Germline V CDR1 and CDR2: MNHEY, SVGAGI. Trimming cost V 6 bases and J 7 bases; bases outside gene matches: 3. The CDR3 runs 11 residues. The CDR3 is CASSHGGEQYF. In DNA, the CDR3 is TGTGCCAGCAGCCACGGGGGGGAGCAGTACTTC.